A single sample gave rise to the 15 T cell receptor beta chains below, sequenced in a study of response to subunit inactivated influenza vaccine. TCRdb ran MiXCR on the RT-PCR reads and lists one entry per CDR3 protein. Of hundreds of thousands of distinct CDR3 sequences in the sample, about 15% were seen once. The source was PBMCs from blood, collected less than 15 days before vaccination. These receptors all stem from a man between 45 and 60 years old who received an inactivated influenza vaccine.

This clonotype showed up just a few times. The chain combines TRBV7-9 with TRBJ2-5; maybe TRBD1 (6 bases). This CDR3 contains 14 residues. Germline CDR1 reads SEHNR; CDR2 reads FQNEAQ (reference sequence). V lost 7 bases, J lost 2 bases, and 14 bases lay in between. CDR3 DNA sequence: TGTGCCAGCACCCACAGGGTTGGGCAAGAGACCCAGTACTTC. Amino acid sequence: CASTHRVGQETQYF.

J is TRBJ2-1 and V is TRBV7-2, with 10 nucleotides matching TRBD2. The germline V gene has CDR1 SGHTA and CDR2 FQGNSA. Trimming removed 2 bases from V and 9 bases from J; junction bases left unmatched: 10. The CDR3 is made up of 16 amino acids. The CDR3 DNA sequence: TGTGCCAGCAGCTTAAAACCGAGCGGGGGGGCCAGTGAGCAGTTCTTC. This gives the protein CASSLKPSGGASEQFF.

The V call is TRBV20-1, the J call TRBJ1-6, with D uncertain. CDR3 size: 16 residues. The V gene lost 0 bases and the J gene lost 9 bases, with 18 bases spanning the gap. The V gene's germline CDR1 is DFQATT and CDR2 SNEGSKA (reference sequence). Written as DNA, the CDR3 is TGCAGTGCTAGAGATAGGACCAACGCCCGAAGTTCACCCCTCCACTTT. Translation: CSARDRTNARSSPLHF.

This clonotype has ten or more counts. The chain is built from TRBV5-6 and TRBJ2-5; unclear D gene. The germline V and J ends were trimmed by 1 base and 2 bases, with 6 bases remaining between them. Germline V gives CDR1 SGHDT, CDR2 YYEEEE. This CDR3 spans 13 amino acids. DNA for the CDR3: TGTGCCAGCAGCTTGTTACAGCAAGAGACCCAGTACTTC. Translation: CASSLLQQETQYF. Together with reference TRBV5-6 and TRBJ2-5, the CDR3 gives the full variable domain: DAGVTQSPTHLIKTRGQQVTLRCSPKSGHDTVSWYQQALGQGPQFIFQYYEEEERQRGNFPDRFSGHQFPNYSSELNVNALLLGDSALYLCASSLLQQETQYFGPGTRLLVL.

This chain uses TRBV2 with TRBJ2-7, with D tentatively TRBD1 (5 bases). Trimming cost V 9 bases and J 4 bases, with 16 bases left between them. This CDR3 comprises 13 residues. Germline V gene data show CDR1 as SNHLY and CDR2 as FYNNEI. The CDR3 reads CARDNPPYYEQYF. CDR3 coding DNA: TGTGCCAGGGACAACCCCCCCTATTACGAGCAGTACTTC.

The V call is TRBV7-4, the J call TRBJ1-5; 9 bases match TRBD1. This CDR3 has 17 amino acids. V lost 2 bases, J lost 1 base, and 6 bases stayed unmatched. The germline CDR1 and CDR2 sequences are SGHVT and SQSDAQ. The CDR3 bases are TGTGCCAGCAGCTTAAACCGGGACAGGGTGAGCAATCAGCCCCAGCATTTT. Protein product: CASSLNRDRVSNQPQHF.

The chain carries TRBV20-1 and TRBJ1-3; no definite D call. V was cut by 0 bases and J by 2 bases, with 14 bases left in between. The CDR3 loop spans 16 amino acids. Germline V CDR1 and CDR2: DFQATT, SNEGSKA (reference sequence). The DNA of the CDR3 is TGCAGTGCTAGAGATTCGACGGGAGGACCTGGAAACACCATATATTTT. Protein product: CSARDSTGGPGNTIYF.

This clonotype has just a few counts. The chain employs TRBV7-8 and TRBJ2-3; D gene ambiguous. The CDR3 runs 14 residues. Trimming cost V 0 bases and J 2 bases, with 6 bases left between them. Germline V CDR1 and CDR2: SGHVS, FQNEAQ. The CDR3 spells CASSLAHTTDTQYF. The CDR3, as DNA: TGTGCCAGCAGCTTAGCACATACCACAGATACGCAGTATTTT.

The gene calls are TRBV20-1 and TRBJ2-2, with 8 positions matching TRBD1. The CDR3 length is 13 residues. After removal of 6 bases from V and 6 bases from J, the junction contained 6 bases not matched to a gene. Germline V gene sequence: CDR1 DFQATT, CDR2 SNEGSKA (reference sequence). As DNA, the CDR3 is TGCAGTGCCCTTTGGACAGGGTCCGGGGAGCTGTTTTTT. The encoded protein is CSALWTGSGELFF.

The rearrangement uses TRBV6-2 or TRBV6-3 and TRBJ2-7, with 12 bases identical to TRBD1. V lost 6 bases and J lost 5; bases outside the gene matches: 11. The length of the CDR3 is 16 residues. Germline V gives CDR1 MNHEY, CDR2 SVGEGT. In DNA, the CDR3 is TGTGCCAGCAGACCAACCGGGACAGGGGGCTTGGACGAGCAGTACTTC. The encoded protein is CASRPTGTGGLDEQYF.

V and J are TRBV7-9 and TRBJ2-5; D remains unclear. Deletions cut 5 bases from V and 1 base from J, with 11 bases between. The CDR3 sequence is 14 residues long. Germline CDR1 and CDR2: SEHNR and FQNEAQ (reference sequence). CDR3 DNA sequence: TGTGCCAGCAGCCTTGGGCCAATCCAAGAGACCCAGTACTTC. The encoded protein is CASSLGPIQETQYF.

This clonotype has a count of ten or more. The J gene is TRBJ1-1, the V gene TRBV3-1; TRBD1 might be the D (5 bases). CDR3 size: 13 residues. Germline assignment: CDR1 LGHDT and CDR2 YNNKEL (reference sequence). Trimming cost V 5 bases and J 6 bases, with 13 bases left between them. The DNA of the CDR3 is TGTGCCAGCAGCTTTACAGGATTGGCTGAAGCTTTCTTT. This gives the protein CASSFTGLAEAFF. Drawing the rest from reference TRBV3-1 and TRBJ1-1, the complete variable domain is DTAVSQTPKYLVTQMGNDKSIKCEQNLGHDTMYWYKQDSKKFLKIMFSYNNKELIINETVPNRFSPKSPDKAHLNLHINSLELGDSAVYFCASSFTGLAEAFFGQGTRLTVV.

This clonotype occurred many times. V usage is TRBV7-2 and J usage is TRBJ1-6; TRBD1 aligns across 9 bases. The CDR3 runs to 15 residues. Germline V lookup: CDR1 SGHTA, CDR2 FQGNSA. The ends lost 1 base at V and 10 bases at J; junction bases unmatched: 5. CDR3 loop: CASSLGGTGQSPLHF. CDR3 DNA sequence: TGTGCCAGCAGCTTAGGCGGGACAGGGCAATCACCCCTCCACTTT.

This clonotype was counted many times. The V gene is TRBV5-6, the J gene TRBJ2-7, with unresolved D. The CDR3 totals 12 residues. Deletions cut 4 bases from V and 1 base from J, with 6 bases between. The germline CDR1 and CDR2 sequences are SGHDT and YYEEEE. The CDR3, as DNA: TGTGCCAGCAGCCGCTTATCCTACGAGCAGTACTTC. It codes for CASSRLSYEQYF.

This clonotype has ten or more counts. V and J are TRBV3-1 and TRBJ2-7; TRBD1 might be the D (6 bases). The CDR3 totals 14 residues. V was clipped by 1 base and J by 1 base, with 8 bases between them. Germline lookup yields CDR1 LGHDT and CDR2 YNNKEL (reference sequence). The CDR3 region has the DNA TGTGCCAGCAGCCAAGGAGGACAGTCCTACGAGCAGTACTTC. Amino acids: CASSQGGQSYEQYF.